A selection of T cell receptor beta chains follows, all from one sample in a study of CD8 T cells in ankylosing spondylitis. TCRdb re-called the 5' RACE reads through MiXCR, storing one row per CDR3 protein. The sample has 650,000 to 800,000 distinct CDR3 sequences, around 19% seen once. Sequenced input: blood, either unsorted or a sorted T cell fraction (not recorded which). Receptor source: a male donor with ankylosing spondylitis. Each CDR3 is given with its conserved first and last residue. The D gene is left open where the match is weak. Clone sizes are given selectively: once, few, many, or a class where the clone is expanded.

D	J	size	V	CDR3	DNA
NA	TRBJ2-7	many	TRBV29-1	CSVVGGSGYEQYF	TGCAGCGTTGTCGGGGGCTCGGGGTACGAGCAGTACTTC
NA	TRBJ2-7	NA	TRBV21-1	CASSPFPVVDEQYF	TGTGCCAGCAGTCCATTCCCAGTGGTGGACGAGCAGTACTTC
NA	TRBJ2-3	few	TRBV7-9	CASSLKREFSTDTQYF	TGTGCCAGCAGCTTAAAGAGGGAGTTCAGCACAGATACGCAGTATTTT
NA	TRBJ1-5	many	TRBV21-1	CASSSQPQHF	TGTGCCAGCAGCAGTCAGCCCCAGCATTTT
TRBD1	TRBJ2-7	many	TRBV20-1	CSARDVQGVQYEQYF	TGCAGTGCTAGAGATGTACAGGGGGTTCAATACGAGCAGTACTTC
NA	TRBJ1-2	NA	TRBV4-1	CASSPETYYGYTF	TGCGCCAGCAGCCCAGAGACCTACTATGGCTACACCTTC
NA	TRBJ2-7	once	TRBV2	CASTLVASYEQYF	TGTGCCAGCACTCTAGTAGCCTCCTACGAGCAGTACTTC
NA	TRBJ1-1	NA	TRBV5-4	CASSLVAPGTEAFF	TGTGCCAGCAGCTTGGTGGCCCCAGGCACTGAAGCTTTCTTT
TRBD2	TRBJ2-1	NA	TRBV4-3	CASSPVGLAGAVEQFF	TGCGCCAGCAGCCCCGTAGGACTAGCGGGAGCTGTTGAGCAGTTCTTC
NA	TRBJ2-1	few	TRBV2	CASSEEGRLMVNEQFF	TGTGCCAGCAGTGAAGAGGGGCGACTGATGGTGAATGAGCAGTTCTTC
TRBD1	TRBJ2-1	NA	TRBV6-1	CATTGQGRNEQFF	TGTGCCACTACGGGACAGGGAAGGAATGAGCAGTTCTTC
NA	TRBJ2-7	NA	TRBV5-5	CASGPEPLYEQYF	TGTGCCAGCGGCCCTGAGCCCCTCTACGAGCAGTACTTC
TRBD1	TRBJ1-6	NA	TRBV3-1	CASNDRPGQGVSGSPLHF	TGTGCCAGCAACGACAGACCGGGACAGGGGGTTTCAGGGTCACCCCTCCACTTT
TRBD2	TRBJ2-1	NA	TRBV5-1	CASSLRTSGGAWNEQFF	TGCGCCAGCAGCCTCCGGACTAGCGGGGGGGCCTGGAATGAGCAGTTCTTC
TRBD1	TRBJ1-4	many	TRBV15	CATGTGSTNEKLFF	TGTGCCACCGGGACAGGGTCAACTAATGAAAAACTGTTTTTT